The rows below give T cell receptor beta chains drawn from one sample of a study of blood T cell repertoires in COVID-19. Repertoires were generated with immunoSEQ multiplex PCR, while TCRdb's copy carries only in-frame clones and drops some. The profile shows more than 250,000 clones, 70% to 90% of them singletons. The specimen sequenced was PBMCs or T cells enriched from blood (not recorded which). The receptors come from a woman in her twenties or thirties who had recovered from COVID-19. The CDR3 runs from the conserved cysteine through the conserved F or W. The order of the fields is J gene, V gene, D gene, clone size, CDR3 protein, CDR3 DNA. A D gene is named only where the DNA matches it firmly. Clone size is given for some rows only: seen once, a few or many times, or a class if the clone is expanded.

J: TRBJ1-2
V: TRBV4-3
D: TRBD1
size: once
CDR3: CASSQDFGGTGGVYGYTF
DNA: TGCGCCAGCAGCCAAGATTTCGGGGGGACAGGGGGTGTCTATGGCTACACCTTC

J: TRBJ1-6
V: TRBV5-1
D: .
size: .
CDR3: CASSLGVSHSPLHF
DNA: TGCGCCAGCAGCTTGGGTGTATCCCATTCACCCCTCCACTTT

J: TRBJ2-1
V: TRBV19
D: TRBD2
size: .
CDR3: CASSIRLAGADEQFF
DNA: TGTGCCAGTAGTATTAGGCTAGCGGGGGCCGATGAGCAGTTCTTC

J: TRBJ1-1
V: TRBV15
D: TRBD1
size: .
CDR3: CATSLRTGRRAGDTEAFF
DNA: TGTGCCACCAGCCTCCGGACAGGGAGAAGGGCCGGGGACACTGAAGCTTTCTTT

J: TRBJ1-1
V: TRBV5-4
D: TRBD1
size: .
CDR3: CASSSVPGQGAITEAFF
DNA: TGTGCCAGCAGCTCCGTCCCGGGACAGGGGGCCATCACTGAAGCTTTCTTT

J: TRBJ1-2
V: TRBV30
D: .
size: .
CDR3: CAWTGTRSNYGYTF
DNA: TGTGCCTGGACCGGGACAAGGTCTAACTATGGCTACACCTTC

J: TRBJ1-2
V: TRBV11-1
D: .
size: once
CDR3: CASSTGQTNYGYTF
DNA: TGTGCCAGCAGCACCGGACAAACTAACTATGGCTACACCTTC

J: TRBJ2-3
V: TRBV5-1
D: TRBD1
size: .
CDR3: CASSRGGQGARDTQYF
DNA: TGCGCCAGCAGCAGAGGGGGGCAGGGGGCCAGAGATACGCAGTATTTT

J: TRBJ2-3
V: TRBV5-1
D: TRBD1
size: .
CDR3: CASSLGLPGGQGARVTDTQYF
DNA: TGCGCCAGCAGCTTGGGACTCCCCGGGGGACAGGGGGCGCGGGTCACAGATACGCAGTATTTT

J: TRBJ1-5
V: TRBV4-1
D: .
size: .
CDR3: CASTRDIIYSNQPQHF
DNA: TGCGCCAGCACACGGGACATAATCTATAGCAATCAGCCCCAGCATTTT

J: TRBJ1-2
V: TRBV9
D: .
size: .
CDR3: CASSVEVSVNYGYTF
DNA: TGTGCCAGCAGCGTAGAGGTCAGCGTTAACTATGGCTACACCTTC

J: TRBJ1-5
V: TRBV7-6
D: .
size: .
CDR3: CASSLGVGNQPQHF
DNA: TGTGCCAGCAGCTTAGGAGTCGGCAATCAGCCCCAGCATTTT

J: TRBJ1-5
V: TRBV30
D: .
size: .
CDR3: CAWSAGWGNQPQHF
DNA: TGTGCCTGGAGTGCCGGGTGGGGCAATCAGCCCCAGCATTTT

J: TRBJ2-2
V: TRBV7-8
D: .
size: .
CDR3: CASSIQAPGTGELFF
DNA: TGTGCCAGCAGCATACAGGCCCCGGGTACCGGGGAGCTGTTTTTT

J: TRBJ1-2
V: TRBV18
D: TRBD1
size: .
CDR3: CASSRDRDSDGYTF
DNA: TGTGCCAGCTCACGTGACAGGGATTCCGACGGCTACACCTTC

J: TRBJ2-1
V: TRBV5-6
D: .
size: .
CDR3: CASSLDFFVEFF
DNA: TGTGCCAGCAGCTTGGACTTCTTTGTGGAGTTCTTC

J: TRBJ1-2
V: TRBV20-1
D: .
size: .
CDR3: CSASVDSGYTF
DNA: TGCAGTGCTAGCGTAGATTCAGGCTACACCTTC

J: TRBJ1-5
V: TRBV5-6
D: TRBD1
size: .
CDR3: CASSLAGQGDNQPQHF
DNA: TGTGCCAGCAGCTTGGCGGGACAGGGGGACAATCAGCCCCAGCATTTT

J: TRBJ1-6
V: TRBV7-8
D: .
size: .
CDR3: CASRASNSPLHF
DNA: TGTGCCAGCCGAGCAAGTAATTCACCCCTCCACTTT

J: TRBJ2-2
V: TRBV2
D: TRBD2
size: .
CDR3: CASSEVRGAGGELFF
DNA: TGTGCCAGCAGTGAGGTGCGGGGGGCGGGCGGTGAGCTGTTTTTT

J: TRBJ1-3
V: TRBV5-1
D: TRBD1
size: .
CDR3: CASRWGTGGSGNTIYF
DNA: TGCGCCAGCAGATGGGGGACAGGGGGCTCTGGAAACACCATATATTTT

J: TRBJ1-2
V: TRBV7-9
D: .
size: few
CDR3: CASSLATRGHYGYTF
DNA: TGTGCCAGCAGCTTAGCCACCAGGGGTCACTATGGCTACACCTTC

J: TRBJ2-7
V: TRBV19
D: TRBD1
size: .
CDR3: CASSIDLDPTGTYEQYF
DNA: TGTGCCAGTAGTATAGATCTGGACCCGACAGGGACCTACGAGCAGTACTTC

J: TRBJ1-2
V: TRBV9
D: .
size: .
CDR3: CASSADGVRAHYGYTF
DNA: TGTGCCAGCAGCGCAGATGGGGTCAGGGCACACTATGGCTACACCTTC

J: TRBJ1-1
V: TRBV7-2
D: .
size: once
CDR3: CASRLGGATPLNTEAFF
DNA: TGTGCCAGCCGCCTCGGGGGGGCTACCCCGCTGAACACTGAAGCTTTCTTT

J: TRBJ2-1
V: TRBV30
D: TRBD2
size: few
CDR3: CAWSEGLGDNEQFF
DNA: TGTGCCTGGAGTGAGGGACTAGGTGACAATGAGCAGTTCTTC

J: TRBJ1-2
V: TRBV6-5
D: .
size: .
CDR3: CASTQTGGYGYTF
DNA: TGTGCCAGCACCCAAACCGGGGGTTATGGCTACACCTTC

J: TRBJ1-1
V: TRBV9
D: .
size: .
CDR3: CASSPQGRVETEAFF
DNA: TGTGCCAGCAGCCCCCAGGGGAGGGTCGAAACTGAAGCTTTCTTT

J: TRBJ1-2
V: TRBV7-6
D: .
size: few
CDR3: CASSSGRDGSYGYTF
DNA: TGTGCCAGCAGCTCCGGGAGGGACGGATCCTATGGCTACACCTTC

J: TRBJ1-6
V: TRBV6-5
D: TRBD1
size: .
CDR3: CASSYAGTGVTSPLHF
DNA: TGTGCCAGCAGTTACGCTGGGACAGGGGTGACATCACCCCTCCACTTT

J: TRBJ1-1
V: TRBV13
D: .
size: .
CDR3: CASSITTGTEAFF
DNA: TGTGCCAGCAGCATCACAACGGGGACTGAAGCTTTCTTT

J: TRBJ2-1
V: TRBV19
D: TRBD2
size: .
CDR3: CASKLIAGGNEQFF
DNA: TGTGCCAGTAAATTGATTGCGGGGGGCAATGAGCAGTTCTTC

J: TRBJ1-1
V: TRBV5-4
D: TRBD1
size: .
CDR3: CASSQGAITEAFF
DNA: TGTGCCAGCAGCCAGGGGGCAATCACTGAAGCTTTCTTT

J: TRBJ2-4
V: TRBV6-2/TRBV6-3
D: .
size: few
CDR3: CASSDGGSSKNIQYF
DNA: TGTGCCAGCAGCGATGGGGGGTCATCCAAAAACATTCAGTACTTC

J: TRBJ2-5
V: TRBV5-1
D: TRBD1
size: .
CDR3: CASSLEGQQETQYF
DNA: TGCGCCAGCAGCTTGGAGGGACAGCAAGAGACCCAGTACTTC

J: TRBJ1-6
V: TRBV27
D: .
size: .
CDR3: CASTERRRSPLHF
DNA: TGTGCCAGCACCGAGCGTCGCCGTTCACCCCTCCACTTT

J: TRBJ2-7
V: TRBV2
D: TRBD1
size: .
CDR3: CASSDGGTGGYEQYF
DNA: TGTGCCAGCAGTGATGGTGGGACAGGGGGCTACGAGCAGTACTTC

J: TRBJ2-1
V: TRBV20-1
D: .
size: .
CDR3: CSAPGINEQFF
DNA: TGCAGTGCACCGGGGATCAATGAGCAGTTCTTC

J: TRBJ2-7
V: TRBV2
D: TRBD2
size: .
CDR3: CASRGLAGGRGAQYF
DNA: TGTGCCAGCAGGGGACTAGCGGGGGGGCGCGGCGCGCAGTACTTC

J: TRBJ2-7
V: TRBV5-5
D: TRBD2
size: .
CDR3: CASSPGLALITYEQYF
DNA: TGTGCCAGCAGCCCGGGACTAGCGCTAATAACCTACGAGCAGTACTTC

J: TRBJ1-1
V: TRBV9
D: .
size: .
CDR3: CASSVGFGNTEAFF
DNA: TGTGCCAGCAGCGTAGGTTTCGGGAACACTGAAGCTTTCTTT

J: TRBJ1-2
V: TRBV27
D: .
size: .
CDR3: CASKSTGDYGYTF
DNA: TGTGCCAGCAAGAGTACCGGGGACTATGGCTACACCTTC

J: TRBJ1-1
V: TRBV14
D: .
size: .
CDR3: CASSQDRGSTAFF
DNA: TGTGCCAGCAGCCAAGACCGTGGGAGTACGGCTTTCTTT

J: TRBJ1-5
V: TRBV24-1
D: .
size: once
CDR3: CATSDSSRNQPQHF
DNA: TGTGCCACCAGTGATTCTAGCCGCAATCAGCCCCAGCATTTT

J: TRBJ2-3
V: TRBV7-6
D: .
size: .
CDR3: CASSRKGTDTQYF
DNA: TGTGCCAGCAGCAGGAAGGGGACAGATACGCAGTATTTT

J: TRBJ2-3
V: TRBV5-4
D: TRBD2
size: .
CDR3: CASSPPGLPISGTDTQYF
DNA: TGTGCCAGCAGCCCACCGGGACTACCCATTAGCGGCACAGATACGCAGTATTTT

J: TRBJ2-3
V: TRBV18
D: .
size: .
CDR3: CASSPRTGEADTQYF
DNA: TGTGCCAGCTCACCAAGGACGGGGGAAGCAGATACGCAGTATTTT

J: TRBJ1-6
V: TRBV30
D: TRBD1
size: .
CDR3: CAWSPGTGNSPLHF
DNA: TGTGCCTGGAGTCCTGGGACAGGGAATTCACCCCTCCACTTT

J: TRBJ2-3
V: TRBV15
D: TRBD1
size: .
CDR3: CATSRERTGGPSTDTQYF
DNA: TGTGCCACCAGCAGAGAACGGACAGGGGGCCCTAGCACAGATACGCAGTATTTT

J: TRBJ1-3
V: TRBV19
D: .
size: .
CDR3: CASSTTGFGNTIYF
DNA: TGTGCCAGTAGTACGACAGGATTCGGAAACACCATATATTTT

J: TRBJ1-6
V: TRBV28
D: TRBD1
size: .
CDR3: CASSATGDHSPLHF
DNA: TGTGCCAGCAGCGCCACAGGGGACCATTCACCCCTCCACTTT

J: TRBJ2-7
V: TRBV10-3
D: TRBD2
size: .
CDR3: CAIGGDHEQYF
DNA: TGTGCCATCGGGGGGGACCACGAGCAGTACTTC

J: TRBJ1-2
V: TRBV19
D: TRBD1
size: .
CDR3: CASSIKGQGVDGYTF
DNA: TGTGCCAGTAGTATAAAGGGACAGGGAGTAGATGGCTACACCTTC